This T cell receptor beta chain stems from a study of T-cell memory formation after mild COVID-19. Findings and limits, study-wide: Cross-reactive memory seemingly joined, as some responding clones were found in pre-infection memory. Among clones peaking at day 37 in the second wave, SARS-CoV-2 specificity remained unconfirmed.

CDR1 is SGDLS and CDR2 is YYNGEE in the germline V gene. The CDR3 extends over 16 amino acids. A 5'RACE reaction primed in the constant segment made cDNA libraries of TCR alpha and TCR beta, and these carried sample barcodes and UMIs. TCRdb fed the 5' RACE reads into MiXCR, producing one record per CDR3 protein. The repertoire holds about 420,000 distinct CDR3 sequences, with 23% as singletons. A remark on this clonotype: Its antigen is still unknown. The junction differs from germline at one of its ends, possibly a read error.

This TCR derives from an adult woman who had mild COVID-19 (a few samples of this study predate the infection). Cell type and time point are not known. V and J are TRBV9 and TRBJ2-5, with TRBD2 as a possible D gene (7 bases). The sequencing sample was made of PBMCs or a T cell subset sorted from them (not recorded which). The CDR3 DNA is TGTGCCAGAAGCGTAGCACCGGGGGGCACCCAAGAGACCCAGTACTTC. This translates into CARSVAPGGTQETQYF.